This entry describes one T cell receptor beta chain. The CDR3 is 17 amino acids. CDR1 is SGHRS, CDR2 YFSETQ, per germline. The V end was cut by 3 bases, the J end by 2 bases, with 17 bases between. Profiled with immunoSEQ multiplex PCR; TCRdb holds only in-frame clones, not every one. The data show hundreds of thousands of clones, approximately 88% seen once. The data originate from a study of blood T cell repertoires in COVID-19. The chain has TRBV5-1 and TRBJ2-2, with TRBD1 as a possible D gene (5 bases). The TCR was taken from a man aged 60 to 75 who had recovered from COVID-19. The material sequenced was PBMCs or T cells enriched from blood (not recorded which). The CDR3 sequence is CASSSSRQKPNTGELFF. In DNA, the CDR3 is TGCGCCAGCAGCTCCAGTAGACAGAAACCAAACACCGGGGAGCTGTTTTTT.